This entry concerns a single T cell receptor beta chain. From roughly 10 ml of fresh peripheral blood, PBMCs were isolated. TCR beta CDR3 regions were amplified from RNA transcripts. An initial round of RT-PCR targeting the TCR CDR3 relied on the HTBI primer set. TCRdb redid the calling of the multiplex PCR reads with MiXCR, one entry per CDR3 protein. The repertoire consists of more than 500,000 distinct CDR3 sequences, with roughly 14% occurring once and the leading ten covering approximately 4.2%. V shed 6 bases and J 5 bases; nucleotides not matched to a gene: 14. In germline, CDR1 is MNHNS, CDR2 SASEGT. This CDR3 is built from 16 residues. The data belong to a study of T cells in Graves' hyperthyroidism and ophthalmopathy.

The rearrangement joins TRBV6-1 to TRBJ2-7, with 9 bases identical to TRBD2. Sequencing input: blood. This clonotype was sampled from a woman aged 40 to 50 with Graves' ophthalmopathy. CDR3 sequence: CASSSTLASGMHEQYF. DNA for the CDR3: TGTGCCAGCAGCTCTACCCTGGCTAGCGGGATGCACGAGCAGTACTTC.